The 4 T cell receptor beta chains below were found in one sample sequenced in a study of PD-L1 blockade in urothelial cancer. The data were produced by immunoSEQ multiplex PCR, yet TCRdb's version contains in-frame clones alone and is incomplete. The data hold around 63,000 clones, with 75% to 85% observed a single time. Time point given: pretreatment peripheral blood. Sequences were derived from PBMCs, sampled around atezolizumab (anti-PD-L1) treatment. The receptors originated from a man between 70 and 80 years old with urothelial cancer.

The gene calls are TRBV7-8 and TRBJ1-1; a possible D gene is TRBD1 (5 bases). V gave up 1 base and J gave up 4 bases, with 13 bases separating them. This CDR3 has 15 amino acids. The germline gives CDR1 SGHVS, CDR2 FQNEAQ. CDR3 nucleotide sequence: TGTGCCAGCAGCTTAGGAGCAGGGCAGGCCACTGAAGCTTTCTTT. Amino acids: CASSLGAGQATEAFF.

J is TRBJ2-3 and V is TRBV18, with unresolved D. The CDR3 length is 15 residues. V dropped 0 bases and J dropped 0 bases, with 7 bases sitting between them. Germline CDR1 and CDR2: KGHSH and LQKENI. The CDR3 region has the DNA TGTGCCAGCTCACCACCGTCCGGGAGCACAGATACGCAGTATTTT. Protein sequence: CASSPPSGSTDTQYF.

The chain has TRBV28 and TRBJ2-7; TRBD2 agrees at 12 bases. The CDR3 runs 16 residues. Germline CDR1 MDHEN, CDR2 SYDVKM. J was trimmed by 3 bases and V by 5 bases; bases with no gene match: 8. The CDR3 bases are TGTGCCAGCAGTCCGAGGGGGGGACTAGCGGGCTACGAGCAGTACTTC. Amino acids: CASSPRGGLAGYEQYF. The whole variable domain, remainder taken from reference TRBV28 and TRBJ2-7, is DVKVTQSSRYLVKRTGEKVFLECVQDMDHENMFWYRQDPGLGLRLIYFSYDVKMKEKGDIPEGYSVSREKKERFSLILESASTNQTSMYLCASSPRGGLAGYEQYFGPGTRLTVT.

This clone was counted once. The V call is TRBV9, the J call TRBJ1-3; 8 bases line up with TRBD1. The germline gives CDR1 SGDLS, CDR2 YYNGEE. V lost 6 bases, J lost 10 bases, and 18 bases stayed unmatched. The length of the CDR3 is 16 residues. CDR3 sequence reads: CASTPKGGSTGGTIYF. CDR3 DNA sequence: TGTGCCAGCACCCCGAAGGGGGGCAGTACAGGGGGGACCATATATTTT.